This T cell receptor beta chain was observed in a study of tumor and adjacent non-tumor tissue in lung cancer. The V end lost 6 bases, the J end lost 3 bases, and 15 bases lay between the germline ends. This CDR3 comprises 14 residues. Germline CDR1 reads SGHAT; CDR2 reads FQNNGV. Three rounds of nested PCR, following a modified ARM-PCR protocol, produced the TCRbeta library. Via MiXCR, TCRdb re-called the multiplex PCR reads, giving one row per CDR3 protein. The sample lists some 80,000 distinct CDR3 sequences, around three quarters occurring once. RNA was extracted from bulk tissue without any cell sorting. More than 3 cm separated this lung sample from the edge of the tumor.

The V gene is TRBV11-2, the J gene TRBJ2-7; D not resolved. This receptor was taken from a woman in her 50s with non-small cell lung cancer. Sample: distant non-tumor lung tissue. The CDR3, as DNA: TGTGCCAGCAGTCCTAGTGTGACCAACTACGAGCAGTACTTC. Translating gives CASSPSVTNYEQYF.